This T cell receptor (beta chain) is from a study of identical twins. Study-wide points: Weaker excess twin sharing was seen among beta out-of-frame sequences. Models underestimated TCR alpha sharing (out-of-frame) in monozygotic twins.

Each CDR3 protein gets one entry after TCRdb re-called the 5' RACE reads with MiXCR. The data show 750,000 to 950,000 distinct CDR3 sequences, more than 9% seen once. This clonotype was detected a few times. Its antigen is not known. Trimming cost V 1 base and J 5 bases; bases outside gene matches: 5. Germline V lookup: CDR1 SEHNR, CDR2 FQNEAQ (reference sequence). The CDR3 runs 15 residues. The same data also went into a second study, on yellow fever vaccine responses in identical twins.

The V and J genes are TRBV7-9 and TRBJ2-5; TRBD1 matches 9 bases. The source material was PBMCs. The origin of this receptor is a woman aged 18-29 years in good health. CDR3 region: CASSLVDRGEETQYF. DNA for the CDR3: TGTGCCAGCAGCTTAGTCGACAGGGGGGAGGAGACCCAGTACTTC.